This entry features one TCR beta chain sequence. The antigen remains undetermined. This record belongs to a study of PD-1 blockade in classical Hodgkin lymphoma. Study as a whole: With a 2-week interval, patients received intravenous nivolumab at 3 mg/kg. Broader study findings: CD4+ TCR diversity, unlike CD8+, rose significantly by C4D1.

Profiling relied on immunoSEQ multiplex PCR, and the TCRdb table lists in-frame clones only, not all of them. The repertoire has around 13,000 clones, more than 85% of them found once; the top ten carry roughly 20%. The germline V gene has CDR1 SGHVS and CDR2 FNYEAQ. CDR3 length: 20 residues. Germline trimming cut 2 bases from V and 3 bases from J; bases unmatched to any gene: 11. Brentuximab vedotin exposure varied among the patients, all of whom had relapsed after autologous stem cell transplantation. This receptor was identified in a human donor with classical Hodgkin lymphoma. The sample in question was peripheral blood mononuclear cells (PBMCs), obtained at baseline. This chain connects TRBV7-6 to TRBJ2-1; the match to TRBD2 covers 15 bases. CDR3 in amino acids: CASSLSPGLAGGHRYNEQFF. CDR3 sequence (DNA): TGTGCCAGCAGCTTAAGTCCCGGACTAGCGGGGGGGCATCGCTACAATGAGCAGTTCTTC.